What follows are 18 T cell receptor beta chains derived from one specimen sequenced in a study of cytotoxic CD8 clonotypes in ibrutinib-treated CLL. Assay: immunoSEQ multiplex PCR; the TCRdb copy retains only in-frame clones and omits some. The profile shows about 140,000 clones, about 84% of them singletons. This specimen consisted of PBMCs, obtained after 36 months of ibrutinib treatment. These receptors all stem from a human donor with chronic lymphocytic leukemia.

This clone has only a few counts. The rearrangement uses TRBV19 and TRBJ2-1; D not certain. The germline gives CDR1 LNHDA, CDR2 SQIVND (reference sequence). Trimming left V 5 bases short and J 4 bases short, with 6 bases between. This CDR3 region has 12 residues. CDR3 bases: TGTGCCAGTAGTCCCATGTACAATGAGCAGTTCTTC. Amino acids: CASSPMYNEQFF. The full variable domain, with the rest looked up from reference TRBV19 and TRBJ2-1, is DGGITQSPKYLFRKEGQNVTLSCEQNLNHDAMYWYRQDPGQGLRLIYYSQIVNDFQKGDIAEGYSVSREKKESFPLTVTSAQKNPTAFYLCASSPMYNEQFFGPGTRLTVL.

The rearrangement links TRBV7-3 to TRBJ2-4; 9 bases align to TRBD2. Trimming removed 7 bases from V and 1 base from J; junction bases left unmatched: 8. The CDR3 consists of 16 residues. CDR1 and CDR2 (germline): SGHTA, FQGTGA. The CDR3 here is CASTVSGRSAKNIQYF. In nucleotides, the CDR3 is TGTGCCAGCACCGTTAGCGGGAGATCGGCCAAAAACATTCAGTACTTC.

CDR3 coding DNA: TGTGCCAGCTCACCCGACCTAGGACATACCGGTGGCTACACCTTC. It yields the protein CASSPDLGHTGGYTF. V gene TRBV18 combines with J gene TRBJ1-2, with a tentative D call TRBD1 (5 bases). V lost 3 bases to trimming and J lost 7 bases, with 18 bases between them. The CDR3 has 15 residues. In germline, CDR1 is KGHSH, CDR2 LQKENI.

The chain couples TRBV4-2 to TRBJ2-3; D not certain. V lost 0 bases, J lost 6 bases, and 7 bases lay in between. The CDR3 has 13 residues. CDR1 is LGHNA and CDR2 is YNFKEQ in the germline V gene. The CDR3 DNA follows: TGTGCCAGCAGCCAAGATCCTCGCGATACGCAGTATTTT. As protein: CASSQDPRDTQYF.

The V and J genes are TRBV7-9 and TRBJ1-2; TRBD1 aligns across 8 bases. Germline-derived CDR1 and CDR2 are SEHNR and FQNEAQ (reference sequence). V dropped 5 bases and J dropped 4; count of bases not matched to a gene: 6. This CDR3 is built from 14 residues. The CDR3 protein is CASSLIGQGYGYTF. The CDR3 nucleotides are TGTGCCAGCAGCCTCATAGGACAGGGCTATGGCTACACCTTC.

This clone was counted only a few times. The genes are TRBV19 and TRBJ1-1; D possibly corresponds to TRBD1 (5 bases). The V end was cut by 4 bases, the J end by 1 base, with 7 bases between. The CDR3 is made up of 13 amino acids. Germline V gene data show CDR1 as LNHDA and CDR2 as SQIVND (reference sequence). Written as DNA, the CDR3 is TGTGCCAGTAGTAGCCAGGGGAACACTGAAGCTTTCTTT. Translation gives CASSSQGNTEAFF.

This chain joins TRBV5-1 and TRBJ1-1, with D maybe TRBD1 (6 bases). This CDR3 has 11 amino acids. Germline CDR1 reads SGHRS; CDR2 reads YFSETQ. The germline V and J ends were trimmed by 4 bases and 10 bases, with 11 bases remaining between them. DNA for the CDR3: TGCGCCAGCAGCGCTCCAGGGGCAGCTTTCTTT. This codes for CASSAPGAAFF. The variable domain in full, completed from reference TRBV5-1 and TRBJ1-1, reads KAGVTQTPRYLIKTRGQQVTLSCSPISGHRSVSWYQQTPGQGLQFLFEYFSETQRNKGNFPGRFSGRQFSNSRSEMNVSTLELGDSALYLCASSAPGAAFFGQGTRLTVV.

The genes are TRBV27 and TRBJ2-7; no clear D. Germline V lookup: CDR1 MNHEY, CDR2 SMNVEV (reference sequence). The CDR3 runs to 13 residues. V gave up 3 bases and J gave up 1 base, with 7 bases separating them. This chain's CDR3 is CASSFDRSYEQYF. The CDR3 bases are TGTGCCAGCAGTTTTGACCGATCCTACGAGCAGTACTTC.

The rearrangement joins TRBV28 to TRBJ2-2; D unresolved. V dropped 4 bases and J dropped 2 bases, with 17 bases sitting between them. Germline CDR1 and CDR2: MDHEN and SYDVKM. CDR3 length: 17 amino acids. The DNA of the CDR3 is TGTGCCAGCAGTTCGATAAATACCCTCCAAAACACCGGGGAGCTGTTTTTT. It yields the protein CASSSINTLQNTGELFF.

V gene TRBV18 combines with J gene TRBJ2-5, with D perhaps matching TRBD1 or TRBD2 (6 bases each). V was trimmed by 3 bases and J by 5 bases, leaving 13 bases between them. CDR1 is KGHSH and CDR2 is LQKENI in the germline V gene. The CDR3 has 14 residues. The CDR3 DNA reads TGTGCCAGCTCACCTTTTCGGGGGCTGGAGACCCAGTACTTC. This encodes CASSPFRGLETQYF. The entire variable domain, with the rest obtained from reference TRBV18 and TRBJ2-5, is as follows: NAGVMQNPRHLVRRRGQEARLRCSPMKGHSHVYWYRQLPEEGLKFMVYLQKENIIDESGMPKERFSAEFPKEGPSILRIQQVVRGDSAAYFCASSPFRGLETQYFGPGTRLLVL.

This rearrangement joins TRBV6-6 to TRBJ2-5, with D perhaps matching TRBD1 or TRBD2 (5 bases each). V was trimmed by 0 bases and J by 4 bases, leaving 9 bases between them. The CDR3 spans 14 residues. From germline, CDR1 is MNHNY and CDR2 SVGAGI (reference sequence). The CDR3 spells CASSYSVGAETQYF. The CDR3 nucleotides are TGTGCCAGCAGTTACTCGGTCGGGGCAGAGACCCAGTACTTC.

V gene TRBV18 combines with J gene TRBJ1-1; TRBD1 matches 7 bases. Trimming at V came to 5 bases and at J to 3 bases, leaving 12 bases not matched to a gene. Germline CDR1 reads KGHSH; CDR2 reads LQKENI. The CDR3 is 16 amino acids. CDR3 amino acids: CASSGQVFSAHTEAFF. CDR3 nucleotide sequence: TGTGCCAGCTCAGGACAGGTCTTTTCGGCGCACACTGAAGCTTTCTTT.

The chain recombines TRBV7-8 with TRBJ2-2, with 7 nucleotides matching TRBD1. Unmatched junction bases numbered 4, after V lost 5 bases and J lost 4 bases. There are 14 residues in the CDR3. CDR1 SGHVS and CDR2 FQNEAQ come from the germline V gene. CDR3 loop: CASSPWDSTGELFF. The CDR3 DNA sequence: TGTGCCAGCAGCCCCTGGGACAGCACCGGGGAGCTGTTTTTT.

The V call is TRBV10-1, the J call TRBJ2-5; 10 bases line up with TRBD2. This CDR3 is 16 amino acids long. V shed 6 bases, J shed 1 base, and the junction held 8 bases outside the gene matches. Germline V gene data show CDR1 as WNHNN and CDR2 as SYGVQD (reference sequence). CDR3 in amino acids: CASSLGLAEAQETQYF. CDR3 nucleotides: TGCGCCAGCAGCCTCGGACTAGCGGAGGCCCAAGAGACCCAGTACTTC.

Of note for this clone: At one boundary the junction diverges from the germline segment, which might be a read error. The chain couples TRBV5-1 to TRBJ1-3, with TRBD1 matching over 7 bases. Per germline, CDR1 SGHRS and CDR2 YFSETQ. This CDR3 has 10 amino acids. The CDR3 DNA sequence: TGCGCCAGCCACTACAGGGGTCCCATCTTT. Translation gives CASHYRGPIF. The full variable domain, rest sourced from reference TRBV5-1 and TRBJ1-3, is KAGVTQTPRYLIKTRGQQVTLSCSPISGHRSVSWYQQTPGQGLQFLFEYFSETQRNKGNFPGRFSGRQFSNSRSEMNVSTLELGDSALYLCASHYRGPIFGEGSWLTVV.

The gene calls are TRBV12-5 and TRBJ2-1; D is possibly TRBD1 (6 bases). The CDR3 length is 15 residues. Trimming pared 9 bases from V and 3 bases from J, leaving 18 bases between. The germline CDR1 and CDR2 sequences are LGHNT and FRNRAP. The CDR3 sequence is CASLTGRIYYNEQFF. CDR3 DNA sequence: TGTGCTAGCCTGACAGGTCGGATCTACTACAATGAGCAGTTCTTC.

This chain links TRBV5-1 with TRBJ2-5; D is uncertain. The CDR3 is 12 residues long. V was trimmed by 2 bases and J by 5 bases, leaving 7 bases between them. Germline V gene sequence: CDR1 SGHRS, CDR2 YFSETQ. The CDR3 coding sequence is TGCGCCAGCAGCTTAACCTCGGAGACCCAGTACTTC. It is translated as CASSLTSETQYF.

This chain links TRBV5-1 with TRBJ1-3; D not resolved. From germline, CDR1 is SGHRS and CDR2 YFSETQ. With 0 bases removed from V and 2 bases from J, the gap between germline ends came to 6 bases. This CDR3 comprises 14 residues. The CDR3 spells CASSLGQAGNTIYF. The CDR3 DNA reads as TGCGCCAGCAGCTTGGGGCAGGCTGGAAACACCATATATTTT. The full variable domain, with the rest looked up from reference TRBV5-1 and TRBJ1-3, is KAGVTQTPRYLIKTRGQQVTLSCSPISGHRSVSWYQQTPGQGLQFLFEYFSETQRNKGNFPGRFSGRQFSNSRSEMNVSTLELGDSALYLCASSLGQAGNTIYFGEGSWLTVV.